The 27 T cell receptor beta chains listed next were all sequenced from one sample in a study of blood T cell repertoires in COVID-19. The method was immunoSEQ multiplex PCR; TCRdb's version includes in-frame clones alone and lacks a portion of them. Of some 350,000 clones in the sample, roughly 88% were seen once. Sequenced: PBMCs or T cells enriched from blood (not recorded which). All receptors come from a man aged 25-45 years who had recovered from COVID-19.

The V gene is TRBV10-1, the J gene TRBJ2-2; D is unclear. CDR3 length equals 17 residues. Germline assignment: CDR1 WNHNN and CDR2 SYGVQD (reference sequence). V was pared by 2 bases and J by 1 base, with 14 bases between. The CDR3: CASSEIARTGNTGELFF. DNA for the CDR3: TGCGCCAGCAGTGAGATAGCCCGAACTGGGAACACCGGGGAGCTGTTTTTT.

The J gene is TRBJ1-3, the V gene TRBV28; no clear D gene. V lost 2 bases to trimming and J lost 0 bases, with 8 bases between them. The CDR3 totals 15 residues. In germline, CDR1 is MDHEN, CDR2 SYDVKM. CDR3 sequence reads: CASSLDTLSGNTIYF. In DNA, the CDR3 is TGTGCCAGCAGTTTAGACACTCTCTCTGGAAACACCATATATTTT. Together with reference TRBV28 and TRBJ1-3, the CDR3 gives the full variable domain: DVKVTQSSRYLVKRTGEKVFLECVQDMDHENMFWYRQDPGLGLRLIYFSYDVKMKEKGDIPEGYSVSREKKERFSLILESASTNQTSMYLCASSLDTLSGNTIYFGEGSWLTVV.

This chain uses TRBV27 with TRBJ1-4, with D perhaps TRBD1 (5 bases). From germline, CDR1 is MNHEY and CDR2 SMNVEV (reference sequence). V dropped 7 bases and J dropped 3 bases, with 12 bases sitting between them. The CDR3 length is 14 residues. The CDR3 nucleotides read TGTGCCAGCACCGGTGGGGCCCCTAATGAAAAACTGTTTTTT. As protein: CASTGGAPNEKLFF.

The V gene is TRBV12-3 or TRBV12-4, the J gene TRBJ1-6; 7 bases match TRBD1. The CDR3 is 13 residues long. V lost 4 bases to trimming and J lost 9 bases; unmatched junction nucleotides: 3. The CDR3 region has the DNA TGTGCCAGCAGTTCAGGGGGTTCTTCACCCCTCCACTTT. It yields the protein CASSSGGSSPLHF.

The chain uses TRBV7-9 and TRBJ2-7; 7 positions match TRBD2. Germline V gives CDR1 SEHNR, CDR2 FQNEAQ (reference sequence). Germline trimming cut 8 bases from V and 0 bases from J; bases unmatched to any gene: 7. CDR3 length: 14 amino acids. The CDR3 bases are TGTGCCAGCGGGGACTACCTGAGCTCCTACGAGCAGTACTTC. Its translation is CASGDYLSSYEQYF.

This clone was found once. The rearrangement joins TRBV23-1 to TRBJ2-3; perhaps TRBD1 as D (6 bases). TRBV23-1 is an open reading frame whose function is uncertain. CDR3 length equals 15 residues. V lost 2 bases and J lost 0, with 9 bases in between. Written as DNA, the CDR3 is TGCGCCAGCAGTCAACGGACAGTTAGCACAGATACGCAGTATTTT. Residues: CASSQRTVSTDTQYF.

This sequence joins TRBV24-1 and TRBJ2-1; 9 bases agree with TRBD2. V lost 6 bases, J lost 2 bases, and 7 bases stayed unmatched. The CDR3 length is 16 residues. Germline V gives CDR1 KGHDR, CDR2 SFDVKD. In DNA form, the CDR3 reads TGTGCCACCAGTATAATAGCGGGGGCCGCCTACAATGAGCAGTTCTTC. Its translation is CATSIIAGAAYNEQFF.

The rearrangement joins TRBV9 to TRBJ2-5, with 8 bases matching TRBD2. Germline loops: CDR1 SGDLS, CDR2 YYNGEE. V trimming: 4 bases; J trimming: 6 bases; junction bases outside the gene matches: 17. The CDR3 length is 17 residues. CDR3 protein: CASSLGGGGATPKTQYF. CDR3 DNA sequence: TGTGCCAGCAGCCTCGGGGGGGGCGGGGCCACCCCCAAGACCCAGTACTTC.

This clone was detected only once. The chain combines TRBV5-1 with TRBJ2-3, with 10 bases matching TRBD1. CDR1 and CDR2 from the germline V gene are SGHRS and YFSETQ. The V segment lost 0 bases and the J segment 0 bases; nucleotides outside the gene matches: 7. The CDR3 totals 18 residues. CDR3 DNA sequence: TGCGCCAGCAGCTTGGAGAGACAGGGGGCTTTTAGCACAGATACGCAGTATTTT. It encodes CASSLERQGAFSTDTQYF.

The chain links TRBV4-2 to TRBJ1-2, with D uncertain. V was trimmed by 1 base and J by 6 bases, leaving 15 bases between them. The length of the CDR3 is 15 residues. CDR1 is LGHNA, CDR2 YNFKEQ, per germline. The CDR3 coding sequence is TGTGCCAGCAGCCAAGGGTGGAGTGCGATGGATGGCTACACCTTC. It translates to CASSQGWSAMDGYTF.

There are a few counts of this clone. This likely comes from a read error, as the CDR3 has no conserved phenylalanine or tryptophan at its end. The limits of the CDR3 on the DNA are not certain, so only TCRdb's listed CDR3 is given. J is TRBJ2-7 and V is TRBV3-1 (or the pseudogene TRBV3-2); the tabulated D call, TRBD1, remains unverified against the DNA. The CDR3 adds up to 8 amino acids, both ends counted. CDR1 LGHDT and CDR2 YNNKEL come from the germline V gene (reference sequence). CDR3 residues: CASSQGRR.

The rearrangement links TRBV28 to TRBJ1-2; 7 nucleotides align to TRBD1. The CDR3 contains 14 residues. Germline trimming cut 8 bases from V and 4 bases from J; bases unmatched to any gene: 10. Germline V gene data show CDR1 as MDHEN and CDR2 as SYDVKM. CDR3 sequence reads: CASQTGQTTYGYTF. CDR3 nucleotides: TGTGCCAGCCAAACGGGACAGACGACCTATGGCTACACCTTC.

V gene TRBV9 combines with J gene TRBJ2-7; 11 bases are a match to TRBD1. Germline CDR1 and CDR2: SGDLS and YYNGEE. This CDR3 has 15 residues. V dropped 5 bases and J dropped 2; count of bases not matched to a gene: 6. In DNA, the CDR3 is TGTGCCAGCAGTCCAGGACAGGGGGCCGCCTACGAGCAGTACTTC. Its translation: CASSPGQGAAYEQYF.

V is TRBV5-5 and J is TRBJ2-7; 9 bases are shared with TRBD1. The V gene end was trimmed by 4 bases and the J gene end by 2 bases; junction bases not matched to a gene: 10. Germline V gene lookup returns CDR1 SGHKS and CDR2 YYEKEE (reference sequence). The CDR3 sequence is 16 residues long. The CDR3 loop is CASSPGPGQGTYEQYF. The CDR3 DNA is TGTGCCAGCAGCCCTGGCCCGGGACAGGGCACCTACGAGCAGTACTTC.

The chain uses TRBV30 and TRBJ2-5; D may match TRBD1 or TRBD2 (5 bases each). The CDR3 contains 12 residues. Trimming removed 5 bases from V and 4 bases from J, with 11 bases in between. Germline loops: CDR1 GTSNPN, CDR2 SVGIG (reference sequence). The CDR3 coding sequence is TGTGCCTGGGACAGCGGATCAGAGACCCAGTACTTC. Translated: CAWDSGSETQYF.

V is TRBV13 and J is TRBJ1-4; 7 bases agree with TRBD1. Germline trimming cut 4 bases from V and 8 bases from J; bases unmatched to any gene: 10. The CDR3 contains 15 residues. The germline gives CDR1 PRHDT, CDR2 FYEKMQ (reference sequence). CDR3 nucleotide sequence: TGTGCCAGCAGCTCGCACCGTGGGACAGACGAAAAACTGTTTTTT. Protein: CASSSHRGTDEKLFF. The whole variable domain, filled in from reference TRBV13 and TRBJ1-4, reads AAGVIQSPRHLIKEKRETATLKCYPIPRHDTVYWYQQGPGQDPQFLISFYEKMQSDKGSIPDRFSAQQFSDYHSELNMSSLELGDSALYFCASSSHRGTDEKLFFGSGTQLSVL.

The chain joins TRBV14 to TRBJ1-2; D is unclear. The V gene lost 1 base and the J gene lost 7 bases, with 13 bases spanning the gap. The CDR3 consists of 14 residues. Germline-derived CDR1 and CDR2 are SGHDN and FVKESK. CDR3 region: CASSQGPPTVGYTF. In DNA, the CDR3 is TGTGCCAGCAGCCAAGGACCCCCGACTGTTGGCTACACCTTC.

The chain employs TRBV11-2 and TRBJ1-2; D remains ambiguous. This CDR3 contains 15 residues. Trimming stripped 5 bases from V and 3 bases from J, with 16 bases between. The V gene's germline CDR1 is SGHAT and CDR2 FQNNGV. CDR3 amino acids: CASSLSPGPDYGYTF. The CDR3 nucleotides are TGTGCCAGCAGCCTAAGCCCCGGTCCGGACTATGGCTACACCTTC.

The rearrangement uses TRBV19 and TRBJ2-5; D gene ambiguous. Germline lookup yields CDR1 LNHDA and CDR2 SQIVND (reference sequence). Between the trimmed V and J ends, which lost 5 bases and 1 base, there was a span of 8 bases. The CDR3 spans 13 residues. CDR3 sequence reads: CASSFVLQETQYF. The CDR3 nucleotides are TGTGCCAGTAGTTTCGTACTCCAAGAGACCCAGTACTTC.

This chain links TRBV5-1 with TRBJ1-5, with D perhaps matching TRBD1 (5 bases). The CDR3 runs to 14 residues. Germline values: CDR1 SGHRS, CDR2 YFSETQ. V dropped 4 bases and J dropped 0 bases, with 8 bases sitting between them. The CDR3 DNA reads TGCGCCAGCAGCCGGGACTCTAGCAATCAGCCCCAGCATTTT. Protein: CASSRDSSNQPQHF.

V is TRBV6-5 and J is TRBJ1-1, with a tentative D call TRBD1 (5 bases). Trimming cost V 6 bases and J 3 bases, with 11 bases left between them. CDR1 is MNHEY, CDR2 SVGAGI, per germline. This CDR3 region has 13 residues. The CDR3 is CASRAGGYTEAFF. DNA of the CDR3: TGTGCCAGCAGAGCGGGGGGATACACTGAAGCTTTCTTT.

The V gene is TRBV6-5, the J gene TRBJ1-5, with D unresolved. V lost 2 bases to trimming and J lost 5 bases, with 7 bases between them. This CDR3 is 13 amino acids long. CDR1 and CDR2 (germline): MNHEY, SVGAGI. The CDR3 loop is CASSYVADQPQHF. CDR3 bases: TGTGCCAGCAGTTACGTGGCTGATCAGCCCCAGCATTTT.

The chain links TRBV5-1 to TRBJ2-2; 7 positions agree with TRBD1. The CDR3 has 15 residues. Per the germline V gene, CDR1 is SGHRS and CDR2 is YFSETQ. The V and J ends lost 3 bases and 4 bases, in that order; junction bases with no gene match: 6. The CDR3 nucleotides are TGCGCCAGCAGCTCTGACAGGGTAGGCACCGGGGAGCTGTTTTTT. It codes for CASSSDRVGTGELFF.

The chain combines TRBV4-1 with TRBJ2-7; D might be TRBD2 (5 bases). CDR1 and CDR2 (germline): MGHRA, YSYEKL. V was trimmed by 1 base and J by 6 bases, leaving 10 bases between them. The length of the CDR3 is 13 residues. Written as DNA, the CDR3 is TGCGCCAGCAGCCAAGGACCCCGGGGCGAGCAGTACTTC. This codes for CASSQGPRGEQYF.

On this clone itself: In the same sample, other DNA sequences code for this CDR3. V is TRBV15 and J is TRBJ2-1; D is undetermined. V was pared by 0 bases and J by 0 bases, with 6 bases between. CDR1 and CDR2 (germline): LNHNV, YYDKDF (reference sequence). The CDR3 extends over 15 amino acids. The CDR3 protein is CATSRDRSSYNEQFF. The CDR3, as DNA: TGTGCCACCAGCAGAGACAGGTCCTCCTACAATGAGCAGTTCTTC.

This clone came up a few times. Here the CDR3 reads CASSKSETQPQHF. The DNA for the CDR3 is TGTGCCAGCAGTAAATCGGAGACTCAGCCCCAGCATTTT. This chain joins TRBV12-3 or TRBV12-4 and TRBJ1-5; D not resolved. The CDR3 length is 13 residues. V lost 5 bases and J lost 6, with 11 bases in between.

The chain carries TRBV4-1 and TRBJ2-1, with D perhaps TRBD1 (5 bases). V was clipped by 0 bases and J by 2 bases, with 8 bases between them. CDR3 length: 15 residues. Germline CDR1 is MGHRA and CDR2 is YSYEKL. The CDR3: CASSQEDRPYNEQFF. Written as DNA, the CDR3 is TGCGCCAGCAGCCAAGAAGACAGACCCTACAATGAGCAGTTCTTC.